This T cell receptor beta chain was retrieved from a study of cytomegalovirus exposure and HLA in healthy donors. This CDR3 has 14 amino acids. CDR1 and CDR2 from the germline V gene are SGHTA and FQGNSA. V was clipped by 1 base and J by 4 bases, with 8 bases between them. Study observations and caveats: A later analysis showed HLA-associated TCR beta chains outstripping equally common others in clonal expansion. With high specificity and sensitivity, the classifier reportedly diagnosed cytomegalovirus status.

With 60 Vbeta and 13 Jbeta primers, the PCR was carried out. The method was immunoSEQ multiplex PCR; TCRdb's version includes in-frame clones alone and lacks a portion of them. The sample shows approximately 150,000 clones, 81% of them seen only once. As for this clone: Its cognate antigen is unknown.

Sequencing was performed on PBMCs. The genes are TRBV7-2 and TRBJ1-5, with a possible D match to TRBD1 (5 bases). The source is a woman aged 45-65 years in good health and CMV-seronegative. The CDR3 nucleotides read TGTGCCAGCAGCTTAGGGGCAGGGAATCAGCCCCAGCATTTT. Protein sequence: CASSLGAGNQPQHF.